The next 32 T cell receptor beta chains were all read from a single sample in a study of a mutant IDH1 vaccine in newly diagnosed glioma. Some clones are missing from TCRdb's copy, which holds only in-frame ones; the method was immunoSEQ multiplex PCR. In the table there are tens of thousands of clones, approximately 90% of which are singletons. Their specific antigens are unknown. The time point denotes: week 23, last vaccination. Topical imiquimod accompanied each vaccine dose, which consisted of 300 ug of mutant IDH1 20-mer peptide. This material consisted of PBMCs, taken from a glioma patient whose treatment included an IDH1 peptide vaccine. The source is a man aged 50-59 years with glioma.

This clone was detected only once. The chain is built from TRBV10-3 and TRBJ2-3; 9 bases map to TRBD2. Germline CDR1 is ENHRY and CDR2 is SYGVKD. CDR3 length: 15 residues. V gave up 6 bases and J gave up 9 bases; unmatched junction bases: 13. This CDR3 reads CAISERSSGAFTQYF. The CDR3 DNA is TGTGCCATCAGCGAGCGGTCTAGCGGGGCGTTCACGCAGTATTTT.

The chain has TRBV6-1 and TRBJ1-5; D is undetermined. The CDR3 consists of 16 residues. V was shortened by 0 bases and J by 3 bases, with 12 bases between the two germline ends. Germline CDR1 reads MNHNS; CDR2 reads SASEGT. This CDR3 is CASSEALEQHNQPQHF. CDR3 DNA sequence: TGTGCCAGCAGTGAAGCGCTGGAACAGCACAATCAGCCCCAGCATTTT.

In DNA, the CDR3 is TGTGCCAGCAGCTTGGGGGCGGCGTCGAACACCGGGGAGCTGTTTTTT. Amino acid sequence: CASSLGAASNTGELFF. This chain connects TRBV5-6 to TRBJ2-2, with D uncertain. The CDR3 runs 16 residues. Trimming took 0 bases from V and 0 from J, leaving 9 bases between them. CDR1 and CDR2 (germline): SGHDT, YYEEEE.

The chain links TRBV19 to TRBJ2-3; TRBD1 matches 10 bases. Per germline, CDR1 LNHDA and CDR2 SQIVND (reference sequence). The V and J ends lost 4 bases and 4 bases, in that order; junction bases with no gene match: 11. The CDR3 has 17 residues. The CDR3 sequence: CASSRYALDRGSDTQYF. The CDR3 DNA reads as TGTGCCAGTAGTAGATATGCATTGGACAGGGGGTCAGATACGCAGTATTTT.

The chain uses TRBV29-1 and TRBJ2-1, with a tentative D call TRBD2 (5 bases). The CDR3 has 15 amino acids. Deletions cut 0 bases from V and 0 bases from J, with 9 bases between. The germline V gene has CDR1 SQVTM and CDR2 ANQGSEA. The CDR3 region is CSVEEEGNSYNEQFF. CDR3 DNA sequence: TGCAGCGTTGAAGAAGAGGGTAACTCCTACAATGAGCAGTTCTTC.

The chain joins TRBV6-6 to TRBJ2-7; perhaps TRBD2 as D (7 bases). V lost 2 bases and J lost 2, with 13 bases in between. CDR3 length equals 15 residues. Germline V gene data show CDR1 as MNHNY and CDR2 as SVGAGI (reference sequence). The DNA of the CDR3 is TGTGCCAGCAGTTACGAAGAGGGGGGGCCCTACGAGCAGTACTTC. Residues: CASSYEEGGPYEQYF.

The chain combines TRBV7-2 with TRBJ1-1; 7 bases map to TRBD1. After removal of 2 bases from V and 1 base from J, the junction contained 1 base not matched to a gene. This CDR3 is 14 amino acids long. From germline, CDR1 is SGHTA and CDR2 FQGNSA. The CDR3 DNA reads TGTGCCAGCAGCTTACGACAGGGGAACACTGAAGCTTTCTTT. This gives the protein CASSLRQGNTEAFF.

The CDR3 spells CARRRSQNIQYF. In DNA form, the CDR3 reads TGTGCCAGACGACGCAGTCAAAACATTCAGTACTTC. The chain links TRBV6-5 to TRBJ2-4; no reliable D call. The CDR3 spans 12 residues. The germline V gene has CDR1 MNHEY and CDR2 SVGAGI. The V end was cut by 9 bases, the J end by 5 bases, with 11 bases between.

Written as DNA, the CDR3 is TGTGCCAGCAGCCAAATGAACAGGGGTGACACTGAAGCTTTCTTT. Translation gives CASSQMNRGDTEAFF. V gene TRBV4-2 combines with J gene TRBJ1-1; TRBD1 matches 7 bases. The J segment lost 3 bases and the V segment lost 2 bases, leaving 6 bases of the junction unmatched. The CDR3 runs to 15 residues. Germline V lookup: CDR1 LGHNA, CDR2 YNFKEQ.

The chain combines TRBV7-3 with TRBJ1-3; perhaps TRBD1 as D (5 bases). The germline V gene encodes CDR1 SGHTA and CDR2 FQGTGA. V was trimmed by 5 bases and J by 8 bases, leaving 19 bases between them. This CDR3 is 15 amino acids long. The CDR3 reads CASSPGRSAVDTIYF. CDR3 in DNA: TGTGCCAGCAGCCCGGGACGGTCCGCCGTTGACACCATATATTTT.

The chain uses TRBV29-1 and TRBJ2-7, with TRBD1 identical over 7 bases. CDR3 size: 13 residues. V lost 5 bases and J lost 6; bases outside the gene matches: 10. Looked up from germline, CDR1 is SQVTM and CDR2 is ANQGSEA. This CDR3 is CSVSGETGSEQYF. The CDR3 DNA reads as TGCAGCGTTTCCGGGGAGACAGGGTCCGAGCAGTACTTC.

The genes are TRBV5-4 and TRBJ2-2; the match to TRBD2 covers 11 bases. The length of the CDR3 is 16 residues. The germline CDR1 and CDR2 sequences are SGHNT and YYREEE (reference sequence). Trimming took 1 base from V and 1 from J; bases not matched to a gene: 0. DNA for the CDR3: TGTGCCAGCAGCTTGACTAGCGGGAGGAACACCGGGGAGCTGTTTTTT. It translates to CASSLTSGRNTGELFF.

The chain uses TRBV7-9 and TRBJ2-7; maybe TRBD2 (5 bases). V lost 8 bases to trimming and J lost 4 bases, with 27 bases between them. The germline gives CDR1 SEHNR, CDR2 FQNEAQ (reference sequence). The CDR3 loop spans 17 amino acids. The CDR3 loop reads CASELVGFEGEVYEQYF. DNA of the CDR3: TGTGCCAGCGAGCTTGTAGGTTTCGAGGGAGAGGTATACGAGCAGTACTTC.

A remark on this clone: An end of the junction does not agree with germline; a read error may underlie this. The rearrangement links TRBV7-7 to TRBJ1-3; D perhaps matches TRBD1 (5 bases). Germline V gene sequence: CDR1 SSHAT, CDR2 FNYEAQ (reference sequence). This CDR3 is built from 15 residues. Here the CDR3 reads CASSRQLGPGNTIYF. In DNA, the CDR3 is TGTGCTAGCAGCCGACAGTTGGGCCCCGGAAACACCATATATTTT.

The CDR3 region has the DNA TGTGCCAGCAGTGAAGGGACAGGGTACAATGAGCAGTTCTTC. Protein sequence: CASSEGTGYNEQFF. The genes are TRBV2 and TRBJ2-1, with 8 bases fitting TRBD1. Germline assignment: CDR1 SNHLY and CDR2 FYNNEI. V dropped 1 base and J dropped 4; count of bases not matched to a gene: 0. This CDR3 is built from 14 residues.

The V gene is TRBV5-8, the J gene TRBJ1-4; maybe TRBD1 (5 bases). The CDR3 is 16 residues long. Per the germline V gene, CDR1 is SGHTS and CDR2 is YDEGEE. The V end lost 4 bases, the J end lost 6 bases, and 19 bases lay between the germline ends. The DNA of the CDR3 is TGTGCCAGCAGCCTGGCCGTCCAGGGCGGAGATGAAAAACTGTTTTTT. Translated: CASSLAVQGGDEKLFF.

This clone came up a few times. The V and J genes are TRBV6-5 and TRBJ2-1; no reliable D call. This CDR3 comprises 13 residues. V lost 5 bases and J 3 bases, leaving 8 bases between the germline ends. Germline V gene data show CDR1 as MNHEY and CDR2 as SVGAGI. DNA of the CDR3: TGTGCCAGCAGTGTGGGATTCTACAATGAGCAGTTCTTC. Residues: CASSVGFYNEQFF.

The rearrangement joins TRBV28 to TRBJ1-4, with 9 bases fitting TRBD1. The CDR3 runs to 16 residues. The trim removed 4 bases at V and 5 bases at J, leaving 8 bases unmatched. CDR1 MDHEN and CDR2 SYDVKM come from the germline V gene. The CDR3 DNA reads TGTGCCAGCAGTTCGTCTCCGGGACAGGGAAATGAAAAACTGTTTTTT. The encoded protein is CASSSSPGQGNEKLFF. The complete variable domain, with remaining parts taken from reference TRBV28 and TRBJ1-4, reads DVKVTQSSRYLVKRTGEKVFLECVQDMDHENMFWYRQDPGLGLRLIYFSYDVKMKEKGDIPEGYSVSREKKERFSLILESASTNQTSMYLCASSSSPGQGNEKLFFGSGTQLSVL.

CDR3 amino acids: CAISEPTTGANEKLFF. CDR3 DNA: TGTGCCATCAGTGAGCCGACGACAGGGGCTAATGAAAAACTGTTTTTT. The J gene is TRBJ1-4, the V gene TRBV10-3, with 8 bases matching TRBD1. V trimming: 2 bases; J trimming: 3 bases; junction bases outside the gene matches: 5. This CDR3 comprises 16 residues. Germline V lookup: CDR1 ENHRY, CDR2 SYGVKD.

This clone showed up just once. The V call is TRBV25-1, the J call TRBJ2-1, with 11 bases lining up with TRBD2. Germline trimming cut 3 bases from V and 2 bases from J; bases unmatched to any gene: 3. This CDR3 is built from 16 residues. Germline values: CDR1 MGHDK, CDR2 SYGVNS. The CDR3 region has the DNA TGTGCCAGCAGTGAGTTAGCGGGAGGGCCCTACAATGAGCAGTTCTTC. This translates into CASSELAGGPYNEQFF.

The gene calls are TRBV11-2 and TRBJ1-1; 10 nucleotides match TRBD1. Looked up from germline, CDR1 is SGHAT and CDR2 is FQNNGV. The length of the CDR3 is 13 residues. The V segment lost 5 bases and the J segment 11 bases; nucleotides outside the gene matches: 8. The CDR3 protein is CASSDRGRTGAFF. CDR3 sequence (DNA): TGTGCCAGCAGCGACAGGGGGCGAACCGGGGCTTTCTTT.

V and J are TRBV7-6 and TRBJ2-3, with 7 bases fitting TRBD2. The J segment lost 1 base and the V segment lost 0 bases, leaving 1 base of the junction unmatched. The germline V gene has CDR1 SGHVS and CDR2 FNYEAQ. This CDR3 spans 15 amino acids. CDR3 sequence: CASSLAGGRTDTQYF. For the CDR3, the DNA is TGTGCCAGCAGCTTAGCGGGAGGGCGCACAGATACGCAGTATTTT.

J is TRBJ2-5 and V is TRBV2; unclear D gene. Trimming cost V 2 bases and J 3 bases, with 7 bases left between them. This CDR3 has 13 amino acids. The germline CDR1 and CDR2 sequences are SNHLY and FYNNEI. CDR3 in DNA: TGTGCCAGCAGTGAACTGGTGAAAGAGACCCAGTACTTC. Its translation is CASSELVKETQYF.

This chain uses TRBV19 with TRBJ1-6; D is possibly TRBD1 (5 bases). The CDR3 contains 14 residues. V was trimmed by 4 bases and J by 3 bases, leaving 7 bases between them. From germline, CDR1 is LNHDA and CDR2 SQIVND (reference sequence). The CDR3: CASSKGNYNSPLHF. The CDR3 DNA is TGTGCCAGTAGTAAGGGGAACTATAATTCACCCCTCCACTTT.

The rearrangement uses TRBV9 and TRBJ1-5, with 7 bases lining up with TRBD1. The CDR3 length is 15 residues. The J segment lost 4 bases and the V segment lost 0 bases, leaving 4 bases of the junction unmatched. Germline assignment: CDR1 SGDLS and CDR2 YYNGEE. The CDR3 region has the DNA TGTGCCAGCAGCGTAGCCCCAGGGGGGAATCAGCCCCAGCATTTT. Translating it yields CASSVAPGGNQPQHF.

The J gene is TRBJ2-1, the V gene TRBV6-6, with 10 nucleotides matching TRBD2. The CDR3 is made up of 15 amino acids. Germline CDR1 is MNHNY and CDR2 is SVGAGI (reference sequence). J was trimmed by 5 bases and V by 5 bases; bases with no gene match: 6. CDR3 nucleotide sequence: TGTGCCAGCAGTGCCGGGACTAGCGTTAACAATGAGCAGTTCTTC. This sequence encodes CASSAGTSVNNEQFF.

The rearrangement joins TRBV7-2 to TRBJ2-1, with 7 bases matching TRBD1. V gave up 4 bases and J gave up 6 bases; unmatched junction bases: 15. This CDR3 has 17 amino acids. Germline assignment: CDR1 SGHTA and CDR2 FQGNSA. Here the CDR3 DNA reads TGTGCCAGCAGCTCAAAAAGACAGGGAAGATGGAGCAATGAGCAGTTCTTC. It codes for CASSSKRQGRWSNEQFF.

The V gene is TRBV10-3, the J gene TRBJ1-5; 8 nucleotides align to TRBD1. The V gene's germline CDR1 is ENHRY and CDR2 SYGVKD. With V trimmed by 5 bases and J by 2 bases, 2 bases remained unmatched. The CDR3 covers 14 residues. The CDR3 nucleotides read TGTGCCATCAGTTCACAGGGGGGCAATCAGCCCCAGCATTTT. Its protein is CAISSQGGNQPQHF.

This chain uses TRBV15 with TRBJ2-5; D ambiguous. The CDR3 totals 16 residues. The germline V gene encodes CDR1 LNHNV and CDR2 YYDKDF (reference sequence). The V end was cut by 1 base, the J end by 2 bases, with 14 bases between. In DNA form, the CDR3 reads TGTGCCACCAGCAGAGGTTGGGGAAATGGTCAAGAGACCCAGTACTTC. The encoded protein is CATSRGWGNGQETQYF.

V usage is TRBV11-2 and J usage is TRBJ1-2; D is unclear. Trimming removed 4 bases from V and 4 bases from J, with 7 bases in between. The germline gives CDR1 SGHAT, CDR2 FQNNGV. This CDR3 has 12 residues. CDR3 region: CASSSIFYGYTF. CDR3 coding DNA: TGTGCCAGCAGCTCCATCTTCTATGGCTACACCTTC.

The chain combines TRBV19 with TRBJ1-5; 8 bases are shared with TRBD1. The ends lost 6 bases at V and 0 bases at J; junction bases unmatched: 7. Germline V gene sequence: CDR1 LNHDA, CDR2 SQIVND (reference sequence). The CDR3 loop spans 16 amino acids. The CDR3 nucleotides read TGTGCCAGTAGCGGACAGGGATCTTATAGCAATCAGCCCCAGCATTTT. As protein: CASSGQGSYSNQPQHF.

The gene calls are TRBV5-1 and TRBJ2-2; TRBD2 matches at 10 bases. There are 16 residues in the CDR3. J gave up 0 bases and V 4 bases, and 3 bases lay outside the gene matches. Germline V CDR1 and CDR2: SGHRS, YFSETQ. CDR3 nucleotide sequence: TGCGCCAGCAGCCCGGGGACTAGCGCGAACACCGGGGAGCTGTTTTTT. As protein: CASSPGTSANTGELFF.